This T cell receptor beta chain was recovered during a study of T-cell reconstitution after alpha-beta-depleted transplantation in children. Study observations and caveats: T-cell counts and diversity at one year post-transplant came mainly from newly produced T cells. Roughly two months post-transplant, alpha-beta T cells reportedly originated from several hundred graft clones that had expanded. Where some patients showed high TCRbeta diversity at day 60, it came from recipient T cells and thymic progenitors that had survived.

TCRbeta library construction was performed incorporating unique molecular identifiers. TCRdb called the PCR reads again in MiXCR, with one record for every CDR3 protein. The sample has 540,000 or so distinct CDR3 sequences; 23% are singletons. Trimming shortened V by 3 bases and J by 10 bases, and 15 bases separated the two germline ends. CDR3 size: 13 residues. From germline, CDR1 is DFQATT and CDR2 SNEGSKA (reference sequence). This clonotype was counted at least ten times. Its antigen is not known. This receptor was identified in a boy under three years old who had a stem cell transplant for acute myeloid leukemia, so the T cells may come from the graft donor. The chain has TRBV20-1 and TRBJ1-4; a possible D gene is TRBD1 (6 bases). This specimen consisted of PBMCs, mostly from graft donor cells, obtained 360 days after TCRalphabeta/CD19-depleted stem cell transplant. CDR3 protein: CSARRTGRGKLFF. As DNA, the CDR3 is TGCAGTGCTAGGAGAACAGGGCGAGGAAAACTGTTTTTT.